The 29 T cell receptor beta chains given below trace back to one sample, sequenced in a study of T-cell memory formation after mild COVID-19 (TCRdb year 2021). To prepare the library, 5' RACE was applied. Sequenced using an Illumina NovaSeq 6000. In-frame beta chains were kept once TCRdb had trimmed the public reads at Q25 with fastp and called clones with MiXCR. For every CDR3 protein sequence, its rows merge into one entry that carries the most common genes and DNA. In all, the sample holds some 290,000 distinct CDR3 sequences, and around 16% of those were seen once. 22% of the sample is held by the ten biggest clonotypes. The specimen was PBMCs or a T cell subset sorted from them (not recorded which). The receptor set was obtained from a man between 18 and 35 years old who had mild COVID-19 (a few samples of this study predate the infection). The sample titles of this study are shuffled in the database, so cell type and time point are left out; the donor was told from shared clones.

V gene TRBV12-3 or TRBV12-4 combines with J gene TRBJ1-1; D ambiguous. This CDR3 contains 14 residues. Trimming took off 3 bases at V and 1 base at J, with 9 bases between the two ends. The CDR3 DNA follows: TGTGCCAGCAGTTTGTCCGGACCGAACACTGAAGCTTTCTTT. This translates into CASSLSGPNTEAFF.

This clonotype was seen ten or more times. The chain uses TRBV14 and TRBJ2-3, with a tentative D call TRBD2 (6 bases). The germline V gene has CDR1 SGHDN and CDR2 FVKESK. Trimming pared 1 base from V and 3 bases from J, leaving 17 bases between. This CDR3 is 17 amino acids long. The chain's CDR3 is CASSQGKMAGRTDTQYF. The CDR3 bases are TGTGCCAGCAGCCAAGGAAAGATGGCGGGGCGGACAGATACGCAGTATTTT. Filled out from reference TRBV14 and TRBJ2-3, the complete variable domain reads EAGVTQFPSHSVIEKGQTVTLRCDPISGHDNLYWYRRVMGKEIKFLLHFVKESKQDESGMPNNRFLAERTGGTYSTLKVQPAELEDSGVYFCASSQGKMAGRTDTQYFGPGTRLTVL.

The chain is built from TRBV30 and TRBJ1-1; D call uncertain. The CDR3 sequence is 12 residues long. With 2 bases removed from V and 6 bases from J, the gap between germline ends came to 10 bases. CDR1 and CDR2 from the germline V gene are GTSNPN and SVGIG (reference sequence). The DNA of the CDR3 is TGTGCCTGGAGTCGATTGGCGGCTGAAGCTTTCTTT. Protein sequence: CAWSRLAAEAFF.

Ten or more counts support this clonotype. As DNA, the CDR3 is TGTGCCAGCAGCAAAGCCTCCAGGGGCCGCTTAGGCGAGCAGTACGTC. Protein sequence: CASSKASRGRLGEQYV. V gene TRBV21-1 combines with J gene TRBJ2-7; the DNA was not used to check the table's D call, TRBD1. TRBV21-1 is shown as a pseudogene. This CDR3 is built from 16 residues.

The chain uses TRBV28 and TRBJ1-2, with 7 nucleotides matching TRBD1. Germline assignment: CDR1 MDHEN and CDR2 SYDVKM. V trimming: 6 bases; J trimming: 7 bases; junction bases outside the gene matches: 8. This CDR3 region has 13 residues. The DNA for the CDR3 is TGTGCCAGCAGCCGTAACAGGGGATTTGGCTACACCTTC. It yields the protein CASSRNRGFGYTF.

This clonotype was observed a handful of times. The genes are TRBV20-1 and TRBJ2-5; 10 bases are a match to TRBD2. With V trimmed by 5 bases and J by 1 base, 7 bases remained unmatched. The CDR3 covers 15 residues. The germline V gene has CDR1 DFQATT and CDR2 SNEGSKA (reference sequence). This chain's CDR3 is CSAVAGGQVQETQYF. CDR3 nucleotide sequence: TGCAGTGCTGTAGCGGGGGGCCAAGTCCAAGAGACCCAGTACTTC.

This clonotype has just a few counts. The chain combines TRBV15 with TRBJ2-7; D gene uncertain. Per the germline V gene, CDR1 is LNHNV and CDR2 is YYDKDF (reference sequence). The CDR3 is 13 residues long. V was clipped by 0 bases and J by 1 base, with 4 bases between them. The CDR3 bases are TGTGCCACCAGCAGAGATTGGTCCTACGAGCAGTACTTC. Amino acids: CATSRDWSYEQYF. Supplemented by reference TRBV15 and TRBJ2-7, the full variable domain reads DAMVIQNPRYQVTQFGKPVTLSCSQTLNHNVMYWYQQKSSQAPKLLFHYYDKDFNNEADTPDNFQSRRPNTSFCFLDIRSPGLGDTAMYLCATSRDWSYEQYFGPGTRLTVT.

The chain couples TRBV5-1 to TRBJ2-5; D remains unclear. Germline lookup yields CDR1 SGHRS and CDR2 YFSETQ. This CDR3 spans 13 amino acids. V dropped 2 bases and J dropped 1 base, with 6 bases sitting between them. CDR3 DNA sequence: TGCGCCAGCAGCTTACAGTCCCAAGAGACCCAGTACTTC. It translates to CASSLQSQETQYF.

The chain carries TRBV5-1 and TRBJ1-2, with D unclear. V lost 0 bases and J 8 bases, leaving 8 bases between the germline ends. CDR1 and CDR2 from the germline V gene are SGHRS and YFSETQ. The CDR3 has 12 amino acids. CDR3 in DNA: TGCGCCAGCAGCTTGGGGCCACGAGGCTACACCTTC. Translating gives CASSLGPRGYTF.

The V call is TRBV11-2, the J call TRBJ2-2; no definite D call. Germline CDR1 and CDR2: SGHAT and FQNNGV. V was clipped by 4 bases and J by 6 bases, with 21 bases between them. This CDR3 comprises 17 residues. In DNA form, the CDR3 reads TGTGCCAGCAGCTCTTTGAGACGGTTGAGAACTCCCGGGGAGCTGTTTTTT. As protein: CASSSLRRLRTPGELFF.

The chain employs TRBV5-1 and TRBJ2-3, with TRBD2 matching 12 bases. The V gene's germline CDR1 is SGHRS and CDR2 YFSETQ. Unmatched junction bases numbered 12, after V lost 2 bases and J lost 5 bases. The CDR3 consists of 18 residues. The DNA for the CDR3 is TGCGCCAGCAGCTTCGAGAGCCTAGCGGGGGGGGCCATAGATACGCAGTATTTT. Its protein is CASSFESLAGGAIDTQYF.

This clonotype was counted between two and nine times. The chain employs TRBV27 and TRBJ1-5; tentative D call: TRBD1 (6 bases). Germline CDR1 reads MNHEY; CDR2 reads SMNVEV (reference sequence). The CDR3 has 14 residues. Between the trimmed V and J ends, which lost 8 bases and 2 bases, there was a span of 13 bases. The DNA of the CDR3 is TGTGCCAGCGCCAACAGGGATGGCAATCAGCCCCAGCATTTT. Residues: CASANRDGNQPQHF.

This chain connects TRBV6-2 or TRBV6-3 to TRBJ1-5, with D hard to call. Germline V gives CDR1 MNHEY, CDR2 SVGEGT. V was shortened by 3 bases and J by 7 bases, with 7 bases between the two germline ends. The CDR3 runs 12 residues. Here the CDR3 reads CASSYRSQPQHF. Here the CDR3 DNA reads TGTGCCAGCAGTTATAGATCCCAGCCCCAGCATTTT.

The chain is built from TRBV6-5 and TRBJ1-2; D gene uncertain. Germline CDR1 is MNHEY and CDR2 is SVGAGI. This CDR3 is 13 amino acids long. V gave up 3 bases and J gave up 4 bases, with 9 bases separating them. The CDR3 sequence is CASSYRELYGYTF. In DNA form, the CDR3 reads TGTGCCAGCAGTTATAGGGAACTCTATGGCTACACCTTC.

This chain connects TRBV20-1 to TRBJ1-4, with D uncertain. Germline assignment: CDR1 DFQATT and CDR2 SNEGSKA (reference sequence). This CDR3 region has 14 residues. With 8 bases removed from V and 5 bases from J, the gap between germline ends came to 18 bases. CDR3 bases: TGCAGTACGTCCCCGGGAGCTCTAAATGAAAAACTGTTTTTT. This translates into CSTSPGALNEKLFF.

This clonotype has a count of ten or more. This chain connects TRBV7-8 to TRBJ2-1, with D maybe TRBD2 (7 bases). The CDR3 runs 15 residues. In germline, CDR1 is SGHVS, CDR2 FQNEAQ. Trimming stripped 1 base from V and 2 bases from J, with 9 bases between. CDR3 loop: CASSLGRGPYNEQFF. DNA of the CDR3: TGTGCCAGCAGCTTAGGGCGGGGGCCCTACAATGAGCAGTTCTTC.

The table lists this clonotype with a few counts. V gene TRBV4-3 combines with J gene TRBJ2-4, with D tentatively TRBD2 (6 bases). The CDR3 spans 13 residues. Germline V gene lookup returns CDR1 LGHNA and CDR2 YSLEER. V shed 4 bases and J shed 7 bases, with 11 bases lying between them. The CDR3 loop reads CASSLIRGNIQYF. CDR3 in DNA: TGCGCCAGCAGCCTCATCCGGGGGAACATTCAGTACTTC.

The J gene is TRBJ2-3, the V gene TRBV7-2; no clear D. Trimming cost V 4 bases and J 2 bases, with 13 bases left between them. Germline V gene lookup returns CDR1 SGHTA and CDR2 FQGNSA. This CDR3 is built from 15 residues. CDR3 sequence (DNA): TGTGCCAGCAGCTCAAGAGACATATACACAGATACGCAGTATTTT. It encodes CASSSRDIYTDTQYF.

This clonotype was counted a few times. The genes are TRBV7-2 and TRBJ2-1; the match to TRBD1 covers 10 bases. CDR1 and CDR2 from the germline V gene are SGHTA and FQGNSA. With V trimmed by 5 bases and J by 10 bases, 14 bases remained unmatched. This CDR3 has 16 residues. The CDR3 DNA reads as TGTGCCAGCAGCCCTATACCGGGACAGGGGAGTGACGAGCAGTTCTTC. Its translation is CASSPIPGQGSDEQFF.

This clonotype was counted a few times. The V gene is TRBV7-2, the J gene TRBJ1-5, with a weak D call TRBD1 (6 bases). This CDR3 region has 14 residues. Germline CDR1 SGHTA, CDR2 FQGNSA. The V end lost 5 bases, the J end lost 9 bases, and 17 bases lay between the germline ends. Here the CDR3 DNA reads TGTGCCAGCAGCCCCTCGGGCAGGGGAGGGCCCCAGCATTTT. The encoded protein is CASSPSGRGGPQHF.

This clonotype came up many times. The chain has TRBV5-1 and TRBJ2-3; TRBD2 is a possible D gene (7 bases). V shed 4 bases and J shed 6 bases, with 27 bases lying between them. This CDR3 contains 18 residues. The germline V gene encodes CDR1 SGHRS and CDR2 YFSETQ. The CDR3, as DNA: TGCGCCAGCAGCCTCCGCCGTGGGGGGGCCCTGGTATCGGATACGCAGTATTTT. Translated, it gives CASSLRRGGALVSDTQYF.

This clonotype was detected many times. The V gene is TRBV20-1, the J gene TRBJ2-1; D gene unclear. The CDR3 covers 13 residues. The V end lost 0 bases, the J end lost 6 bases, and 9 bases lay between the germline ends. Germline lookup yields CDR1 DFQATT and CDR2 SNEGSKA (reference sequence). The CDR3 nucleotides are TGCAGTGCTAGAGATGTTGGGCGCAATGAGCAGTTCTTC. Encoded protein: CSARDVGRNEQFF.

The chain is built from TRBV3-1 and TRBJ2-4; D may match TRBD1 or TRBD2 (5 bases each). Germline V gene data show CDR1 as LGHDT and CDR2 as YNNKEL (reference sequence). The V end lost 2 bases, the J end lost 9 bases, and 20 bases lay between the germline ends. This CDR3 is 16 amino acids long. The DNA of the CDR3 is TGTGCCAGCAGCCAACAGGGTAGGGACCGGTGGGGCATTCAGTACTTC. This gives the protein CASSQQGRDRWGIQYF.

The chain links TRBV27 to TRBJ1-2, with TRBD1 matching over 10 bases. The CDR3 runs 16 residues. V was clipped by 0 bases and J by 5 bases; unmatched bases: 6. CDR1 MNHEY and CDR2 SMNVEV come from the germline V gene (reference sequence). The DNA of the CDR3 is TGTGCCAGCAGTTTATCGGGGACAGGGGTTCGTTATGGCTACACCTTC. Its protein product is CASSLSGTGVRYGYTF.

This clonotype was observed a handful of times. DNA for the CDR3: TGTGCCAGCAGCGCTTCAGGAACCCGCCGCAATCAGCCCCAGCATTTT. This gives the protein CASSASGTRRNQPQHF. The rearrangement uses TRBV2 and TRBJ1-5, with D hard to call. This CDR3 is built from 16 residues. Trimming removed 6 bases at V and 2 bases at J, with 17 bases between. Germline CDR1 and CDR2: SNHLY and FYNNEI.

This clonotype has just a few counts. The rearrangement joins TRBV6-5 to TRBJ1-2; 7 nucleotides line up with TRBD1. With 5 bases clipped from V and 4 bases from J, the junction kept 10 bases outside the gene matches. The CDR3 is 15 residues long. Germline V gene data show CDR1 as MNHEY and CDR2 as SVGAGI. CDR3 nucleotide sequence: TGTGCCAGCAGTGAGGGACAGCTCTTTACCTATGGCTACACCTTC. It translates to CASSEGQLFTYGYTF.

Only a few counts were recorded for this clonotype. The chain joins TRBV6-5 to TRBJ1-2; 10 bases align to TRBD1. The germline CDR1 and CDR2 sequences are MNHEY and SVGAGI. Unmatched junction bases numbered 8, after V lost 2 bases and J lost 5 bases. The CDR3 contains 16 residues. The CDR3 is CASSYSSTGGSYGYTF. The CDR3, as DNA: TGTGCCAGCAGTTACAGTTCGACAGGGGGCTCGTATGGCTACACCTTC.

This sequence joins TRBV20-1 and TRBJ1-1, with TRBD1 as a possible D gene (5 bases). CDR1 DFQATT and CDR2 SNEGSKA come from the germline V gene (reference sequence). V lost 5 bases to trimming and J lost 4 bases, with 14 bases between them. The CDR3 length is 13 residues. The CDR3 DNA is TGCAGTGCTTTCGGGACCATGATCACTGAAGCTTTCTTT. It codes for CSAFGTMITEAFF.

The chain carries TRBV7-2 and TRBJ2-5; D is undetermined. Germline V gene lookup returns CDR1 SGHTA and CDR2 FQGNSA. V lost 5 bases to trimming and J lost 5 bases, with 9 bases between them. This CDR3 has 12 residues. The DNA for the CDR3 is TGTGCCAGCAGCGGTAGGTGGGAGACCCAGTACTTC. It encodes CASSGRWETQYF.